This TCR beta chain was identified in a study of CD8+ T cells in alopecia areata. Background on the study: For 6 to 18 months, tofacitinib was taken, and 6 months off drug followed.

This CDR3 comprises 13 residues. V dropped 5 bases and J dropped 4; count of bases not matched to a gene: 5. Germline V lookup: CDR1 GTSNPN, CDR2 SVGIG (reference sequence). Extracted RNA was reverse transcribed, and the resulting cDNA served as sequencing template. TCRdb's copy holds only in-frame clones and misses some; the assay was immunoSEQ multiplex PCR. The repertoire has about 180,000 clones, around 63% of them found once; the top ten carry 1.7%. Notes on the study in general: Higher clonality than in normal scalp was seen in lesional scalp, especially alopecia totalis/universalis.

This clone was counted a few times. Its antigen is not known. This chain links TRBV30 with TRBJ1-5; 7 bases line up with TRBD1. This clonotype originated in a human donor with alopecia areata. This specimen was CD4+ T cells sorted from blood, taken at week 0. The DNA of the CDR3 is TGTGCCTGGGGGACAGCCCCAAATCAGCCCCAGCATTTT. It encodes CAWGTAPNQPQHF.